These 14 T cell receptor beta chains were all obtained from the same sample, sequenced in a study of CXCR3-negative and CXCR3-positive naive CD8 T cells. UMI-labeled 5' RACE TRB cDNA libraries were prepared from the cells. TCRdb reprocessed the 5' RACE reads and keeps a single row for each CDR3 protein, giving no DNA. The ten most abundant clones cover roughly 0.8% of a sample with around 84,000 distinct CDR3 sequences. Study-level findings and limits: Naive cells that were CXCR3-positive had more hydrophobic TRB CDR3s (compared with CXCR3-negative naive cells).

Antigens of these TCRs are unknown. Sequenced input: naive CXCR3+ CD8+ T cells from blood. The subset is: CD45RO-CCR7+CD27+CD95- naive CD8+ T cells expressing CXCR3 (TNR3+). The receptors shown here come from a human donor in good health. Some clones in this sample may be carry-over from other donors' samples.

This chain joins TRBV4-1 and TRBJ1-1; TCRdb picks TRBD1, but there is no DNA to check that call. Germline V CDR1 and CDR2: MGHRA, YSYEKL. There are 16 residues in the CDR3. This CDR3 reads CASSQARLGWNTEAFF.

V gene TRBV28 combines with J gene TRBJ2-5; the D call from TCRdb, TRBD1, cannot be confirmed without DNA. The CDR3 loop spans 15 amino acids. CDR1 and CDR2 from the germline V gene are MDHEN and SYDVKM. CDR3 residues: CASSFRDRDVVTQYF.

The V call is TRBV27, the J call TRBJ1-2. Germline values: CDR1 MNHEY, CDR2 SMNVEV (reference sequence). This CDR3 has 16 amino acids. The CDR3 region is CASSPQWLLSDYGYTF.

This chain joins TRBV6-5 and TRBJ2-3; TCRdb reports TRBD1, a call that lacks DNA to check it against. Per germline, CDR1 MNHEY and CDR2 SVGAGI. The CDR3 runs 15 residues. The CDR3 reads CASSYSDRSTDTQYF.

This chain links TRBV28 with TRBJ1-2; TCRdb outputs TRBD1, but without DNA this stays unchecked. CDR3 size: 16 residues. Per germline, CDR1 MDHEN and CDR2 SYDVKM. The CDR3 reads CASSSGQGSVDYGYTF.

The genes are TRBV29-1 and TRBJ1-5. Germline V lookup: CDR1 SQVTM, CDR2 ANQGSEA. The CDR3 spans 13 residues. CDR3 residues: CSVEMGLGQPQHF.

The chain recombines TRBV28 with TRBJ2-7; checking the TCRdb D call of TRBD1 is not possible without DNA. There are 12 residues in the CDR3. Germline assignment: CDR1 MDHEN and CDR2 SYDVKM. The chain's CDR3 is CASSPGIYEQYF. Filled out from reference TRBV28 and TRBJ2-7, the complete variable domain reads DVKVTQSSRYLVKRTGEKVFLECVQDMDHENMFWYRQDPGLGLRLIYFSYDVKMKEKGDIPEGYSVSREKKERFSLILESASTNQTSMYLCASSPGIYEQYFGPGTRLTVT.

V usage is TRBV28 and J usage is TRBJ2-7; the D call from TCRdb, TRBD1, cannot be confirmed without DNA. The CDR3 runs to 15 residues. Germline CDR1 is MDHEN and CDR2 is SYDVKM. CDR3 region: CASSGPEEGSYEQYF. Combining the CDR3 with reference TRBV28 and TRBJ2-7 gives the whole variable domain DVKVTQSSRYLVKRTGEKVFLECVQDMDHENMFWYRQDPGLGLRLIYFSYDVKMKEKGDIPEGYSVSREKKERFSLILESASTNQTSMYLCASSGPEEGSYEQYFGPGTRLTVT.

The rearrangement uses TRBV28 and TRBJ2-5. There are 12 residues in the CDR3. From germline, CDR1 is MDHEN and CDR2 SYDVKM. The CDR3 loop reads CASTWVQETQYF.

V is TRBV4-1 and J is TRBJ2-1; without DNA, the TCRdb call of TRBD2 cannot be checked. Germline-derived CDR1 and CDR2 are MGHRA and YSYEKL. The CDR3 runs to 14 residues. CDR3 protein: CASSWTGDLDEQFF.

The rearrangement links TRBV2 to TRBJ2-7; TCRdb reports TRBD2, a call that lacks DNA to check it against. The CDR3 runs to 14 residues. Germline V gives CDR1 SNHLY, CDR2 FYNNEI. The CDR3 is CASSGASGLSEQYF. Supplemented by reference TRBV2 and TRBJ2-7, the full variable domain reads EPEVTQTPSHQVTQMGQEVILRCVPISNHLYFYWYRQILGQKVEFLVSFYNNEISEKSEIFDDQFSVERPDGSNFTLKIRSTKLEDSAMYFCASSGASGLSEQYFGPGTRLTVT.

The chain's CDR3 is CATSSVTGELFF. This chain links TRBV15 with TRBJ2-2. The length of the CDR3 is 12 residues. Germline CDR1 is LNHNV and CDR2 is YYDKDF (reference sequence).

The chain couples TRBV10-3 to TRBJ2-1. CDR1 and CDR2 from the germline V gene are ENHRY and SYGVKD. This CDR3 has 12 residues. CDR3 loop: CAISESGNEQFF.

This chain joins TRBV28 and TRBJ2-1. The CDR3 has 13 residues. Germline loops: CDR1 MDHEN, CDR2 SYDVKM. CDR3: CASSIWVYNEQFF.